This entry concerns a single T cell receptor beta chain. Its specificity is not known. Here immunoSEQ multiplex PCR was the method, and the copy in TCRdb shows in-frame clones only, minus some. The table includes under 95,000 clones, 85% to 95% detected once. The CDR3 consists of 15 residues. V was trimmed by 0 bases and J by 1 base, leaving 11 bases between them. CDR1 SGHRS and CDR2 YFSETQ come from the germline V gene. The entry originates in a study of OX40 agonist ivuxolimab in advanced cancers. Study at large: Partial responses, seen in three patients, involved one hepatocellular carcinoma and two cutaneous melanomas. Whole-study results and caveats: The specificity for antigen of the expanded peripheral T cells was not determined.

Sample: CD4+ or CD8+ T cells sorted from blood, taken in a trial of the OX40 agonist ivuxolimab. The V and J genes are TRBV5-1 and TRBJ2-7; D is unresolved. The receptor was derived from an adult with an advanced solid tumor such as melanoma, head and neck, liver or kidney cancer. The CDR3 bases are TGCGCCAGCAGCTTGGCCCCCGGAGCTTCCTACGAGCAGTACTTC. Translating it yields CASSLAPGASYEQYF.